The rows below give T cell receptor beta chains drawn from one sample of a study of blood T cells in healthy people across ages. TCRdb fed the 5' RACE reads into MiXCR, producing one record per CDR3 protein. The profile covers more than 500,000 distinct CDR3 sequences, with roughly a quarter appearing a single time and 3% to 4.5% taken by the ten largest. These data also featured in a second study, about T cells of mothers and their children.

The sample consisted of blood. All receptors derive from a boy between 2 and 15 years old in good health. The CDR3 runs from the conserved cysteine through the conserved F or W.

j_gene | v_gene | CDR3aa
NA | TRBV7-6 | CASSPQGTEQFF
NA | TRBV7-9 | CASSLSGGLTYEQYF
TRBJ2-3 | TRBV7-9 | CASSQGVGTDTQYF
TRBJ2-7 | TRBV3-1 | CASSQVGVGEQYF
TRBJ1-6 | TRBV27 | CASKSLTGFNSPLHF
TRBJ1-4 | TRBV7-2 | CASSLVGANLNEKLFF
TRBJ1-2 | TRBV6-6 | CASSYRTLTNYYGYTF
NA | TRBV7-2 | CASSWTSGSPYEQYF
TRBJ1-6 | TRBV7-2 | CASSLSQSLHF
TRBJ1-1 | TRBV16 | CASSQFIRATEAFF
NA | TRBV4-3 | CACSAQGPEETQYF
TRBJ2-1 | TRBV24-1 | CATSQSGQGIYNEQFF
TRBJ2-4 | TRBV12-3/TRBV12-4 | CASSSRRDIQYF
TRBJ1-2 | TRBV7-9 | CASSLDTDWDYGYTF
TRBJ2-4 | TRBV4-3 | CASSQEHGAKNIQYF
TRBJ2-5 | TRBV6-5 | CASTRANQETQYF
TRBJ2-1 | TRBV14 | CASSQRRTSGYNEQFF
TRBJ2-1 | TRBV9 | CASSARLAGPYNEQFF
TRBJ2-2 | TRBV9 | CASSVRGGSGSTGELFF
TRBJ2-2 | TRBV5-1 | CASLKEGTNTGELFF
TRBJ2-3 | TRBV3-1 | CASSQDLSGRSTDTQYF
TRBJ1-2 | TRBV28 | CASNPTGLRNYGYTF